Listed below are T cell receptor beta chains from one sample, sequenced in a study of T cell clonotyping in hematopoietic cell transplantation. TCRdb's table, derived via immunoSEQ multiplex PCR, lists solely in-frame clones and lacks some. The sample shows 5,400 or so clones, around 30% of them seen only once. Material: peripheral blood mononuclear cells, obtained before stem cell transplant. These receptors originate from a man between 45 and 60 years old with myelofibrosis. Some clones in this sample may be carry-over from other donors' samples. CDR3s include the opening cysteine and the closing phenylalanine or tryptophan. D genes are given only for firm matches. Only part of the rows carry a size: once, few, many, or a class if the clone is expanded.

>TRBD1|TRBJ1-2|few|TRBV29-1
CSVLQGDGGYTF
TGCAGCGTATTACAGGGGGACGGTGGCTACACCTTC
>.|TRBJ2-7|few|TRBV5-6
CASSGVGFEQYF
TGTGCCAGCAGCGGGGTCGGTTTCGAGCAGTACTTC
>.|TRBJ2-7|.|TRBV30
CAWSVQGIHEQYF
TGTGCCTGGAGTGTACAGGGTATCCACGAGCAGTACTTC
>.|TRBJ1-5|.|TRBV30
CAWSGQGNQPQHF
TGTGCCTGGAGTGGACAGGGCAATCAGCCCCAGCATTTT
>.|TRBJ2-7|few|TRBV6-5
CASRYSSGTSYEQYF
TGTGCCAGCAGGTACTCATCCGGGACATCCTACGAGCAGTACTTC
>TRBD1|TRBJ2-7|few|TRBV6-8
CASSAGTGGYEQYF
TGTGCCAGCAGTGCCGGGACAGGGGGCTACGAGCAGTACTTC
>.|TRBJ2-7|.|TRBV30
CAWSRGGHEQYF
TGTGCCTGGAGCAGAGGGGGGCACGAGCAGTACTTC
>.|TRBJ1-6|few|TRBV4-3
CASSQEQINSPLHF
TGCGCCAGCAGCCAAGAACAGATTAATTCACCCCTCCACTTT
>TRBD2|TRBJ2-1|.|TRBV9
CASSVQGTSGSAGQFF
TGTGCCAGCAGCGTACAGGGGACTAGCGGGTCCGCGGGGCAGTTCTTC
>TRBD2|TRBJ2-5|.|TRBV6-1
CASSGPTSGRRETQYF
TGTGCCAGCAGTGGGCCGACTAGCGGGAGACGAGAGACCCAGTACTTC
>TRBD1|TRBJ1-2|.|TRBV6-5
CATRDRRYGYTF
TGTGCCACCCGGGACAGGCGCTATGGCTACACCTTC
>.|TRBJ2-3|.|TRBV30
CAWSGTTPDTQYF
TGTGCCTGGAGTGGGACAACCCCCGATACGCAGTATTTT
>TRBD2|TRBJ2-7|.|TRBV5-6
CASSLGTSGPYEQYF
TGTGCCAGCAGCTTGGGGACTAGCGGGCCCTACGAGCAGTACTTC
>.|TRBJ2-7|.|TRBV5-1
CASSLGWDFGYEQYF
TGCGCCAGCAGCTTGGGGTGGGACTTCGGGTACGAGCAGTACTTC
>.|TRBJ2-7|few|TRBV30
CAWALGGIGEQYF
TGTGCCTGGGCACTTGGGGGAATTGGCGAGCAGTACTTC
>.|TRBJ1-5|.|TRBV14
CASSQSPEQPQHF
TGTGCCAGCAGCCAAAGCCCAGAGCAGCCCCAGCATTTT
>.|TRBJ1-1|.|TRBV30
CAWDLEAFF
TGTGCCTGGGATTTAGAAGCTTTCTTT
>.|TRBJ2-7|.|TRBV25-1
CASSEPSAPYEQYF
TGTGCCAGCAGTGAGCCCAGCGCCCCGTACGAGCAGTACTTC
>.|TRBJ1-2|.|TRBV30
CAWRLGVGGYTF
TGTGCCTGGAGATTAGGGGTGGGAGGCTACACCTTC
>.|TRBJ1-5|once|TRBV30
CAWSRTADQPQHF
TGTGCCTGGAGCAGGACAGCAGATCAGCCCCAGCATTTT
>.|TRBJ1-5|.|TRBV30
CAWSVQQNQPQHF
TGTGCCTGGAGTGTACAGCAGAATCAGCCCCAGCATTTT
>.|TRBJ1-1|.|TRBV25-1
CASSWMNTEAFF
TGTGCCAGCAGCTGGATGAACACTGAAGCTTTCTTT
>.|TRBJ1-1|few|TRBV30
CAWSVWSNTEAFF
TGTGCCTGGAGTGTATGGTCGAACACTGAAGCTTTCTTT
>.|TRBJ1-1|.|TRBV6-6
CASRPQGPEAFF
TGTGCCAGCAGGCCACAGGGCCCTGAAGCTTTCTTT
>TRBD1|TRBJ2-5|.|TRBV6-5
CASSSSGGRGETQYF
TGTGCCAGCAGTTCCTCAGGGGGCCGGGGGGAGACCCAGTACTTC
>.|TRBJ1-6|.|TRBV30
CAWRPDHGGSPLHF
TGTGCCTGGAGGCCTGATCATGGCGGGTCACCCCTCCACTTT
>.|TRBJ2-7|.|TRBV25-1
CASSGTGTGPYEQYF
TGTGCCAGCAGTGGAACCGGGACTGGACCCTACGAGCAGTACTTC
>.|TRBJ1-1|few|TRBV2
CASSKNTEAFF
TGTGCCAGCTCGAAGAACACTGAAGCTTTCTTT
>.|TRBJ1-2|.|TRBV30
CAWSQGREANYGYTF
TGTGCCTGGAGTCAGGGCCGAGAAGCTAACTATGGCTACACCTTC
>TRBD1|TRBJ2-7|few|TRBV4-1
CASSPTNLRGPYEQYF
TGCGCCAGCAGCCCTACAAACCTAAGGGGGCCCTACGAGCAGTACTTC
>TRBD1|TRBJ1-2|few|TRBV4-2
CASSQEEGQGDFGYTF
TGTGCCAGCAGCCAAGAGGAGGGACAGGGGGACTTTGGCTACACCTTC
>TRBD1|TRBJ2-5|large|TRBV29-1
CSVEEDRGRSETQYF
TGCAGCGTTGAAGAGGACAGGGGTCGATCGGAGACCCAGTACTTC
>.|TRBJ1-3|few|TRBV6-5
CASSYSGDTIYF
TGTGCCAGCAGTTACTCGGGGGACACCATATATTTT
>TRBD1|TRBJ2-7|.|TRBV6-5
CASTPDRGFYEQYF
TGTGCCAGCACCCCGGACAGGGGATTCTACGAGCAGTACTTC
>TRBD1|TRBJ2-3|.|TRBV2
CASSETAGGSTQYF
TGTGCCAGCAGTGAAACCGCAGGGGGATCTACGCAGTATTTT
>.|TRBJ2-7|.|TRBV4-3
CASSQDGGGVAPSYEQYF
TGCGCCAGCAGCCAAGATGGGGGTGGGGTGGCCCCCTCCTACGAGCAGTACTTC
>.|TRBJ2-5|.|TRBV5-5
CASSWTVGQETQYF
TGTGCCAGCAGCTGGACGGTTGGGCAAGAGACCCAGTACTTC
>TRBD1|TRBJ2-5|.|TRBV29-1
CSVNRDRGRETQYF
TGCAGCGTTAACCGGGACAGGGGACGGGAGACCCAGTACTTC
>.|TRBJ1-5|few|TRBV2
CASILRGGQPQHF
TGTGCCAGCATCCTTAGGGGAGGGCAGCCCCAGCATTTT
>.|TRBJ2-7|.|TRBV28
CASSSGPYEQYF
TGTGCCAGCAGTTCAGGGCCCTACGAGCAGTACTTC